This passage covers 3 T cell receptor beta chains from one sample sequenced in a study of sequential checkpoint blockade in melanoma. The treatment denotes: randomized to nivolumab then ipilimumab (arm A) or the reverse (arm B). Produced via immunoSEQ multiplex PCR; TCRdb's table is partial and in-frame only. In the table there are about 17,000 clones, about 69% of which are singletons. This specimen was CD8+ T cells sorted from blood (inferred from file names), taken from a patient given nivolumab and ipilimumab in sequence. Every receptor here comes from a human donor with melanoma.

CDR3 DNA sequence: TGTGCCAGCAGTGGGACTAGCGACACAGATACGCAGTATTTT. Protein product: CASSGTSDTDTQYF. The genes are TRBV6-4 and TRBJ2-3, with 9 bases matching TRBD2. V gave up 4 bases and J gave up 2 bases; unmatched junction bases: 1. Germline CDR1 and CDR2: MRHNA and SNTAGT. The CDR3 length is 14 residues.

The chain employs TRBV7-9 and TRBJ2-7, with 7 bases fitting TRBD2. The CDR3 sequence is 15 residues long. Germline values: CDR1 SEHNR, CDR2 FQNEAQ (reference sequence). V was pared by 5 bases and J by 4 bases, with 11 bases of the junction left unmatched. The DNA for the CDR3 is TGTGCCAGCAGCGGGCTTCGGGGGGTATCGTACGAGCAGTACTTC. Translation: CASSGLRGVSYEQYF.

The V gene is TRBV28, the J gene TRBJ1-5; the D is unclear. The CDR3 length is 14 residues. Deletions cut 1 base from V and 2 bases from J, with 6 bases between. CDR1 is MDHEN, CDR2 SYDVKM, per germline. This CDR3 reads CASSLYSRNQPQHF. CDR3 bases: TGTGCCAGCAGTTTATACTCACGCAATCAGCCCCAGCATTTT.